The 2 T cell receptor beta chains below were found in one sample sequenced in a study of technical replicates of blood from several donors. Sequencing used immunoSEQ multiplex PCR; TCRdb keeps in-frame clones, though not all of them. The sample carries tens of thousands of clones, around 90% recorded once. The sequenced sample consisted of T cells isolated from PBMCs. The receptors come from a human donor in good health.

The rearrangement links TRBV5-6 to TRBJ2-1; TRBD2 aligns across 12 bases. The CDR3 has 15 residues. Germline CDR1 reads SGHDT; CDR2 reads YYEEEE. Trimming cost V 4 bases and J 4 bases; bases outside gene matches: 3. The CDR3 reads CASSPGLAGYNEQFF. DNA for the CDR3: TGTGCCAGCAGCCCAGGACTAGCGGGATACAATGAGCAGTTCTTC.

The chain combines TRBV5-1 with TRBJ2-3, with TRBD1 as a possible D gene (6 bases). The V and J ends lost 3 bases and 2 bases respectively, with 10 bases between them. The CDR3 has 14 residues. The germline V gene encodes CDR1 SGHRS and CDR2 YFSETQ. The chain's CDR3 is CASSWGRLTDTQYF. The CDR3 nucleotides are TGCGCCAGCAGCTGGGGGCGGCTCACAGATACGCAGTATTTT. Complete variable domain (other parts from reference TRBV5-1 and TRBJ2-3): KAGVTQTPRYLIKTRGQQVTLSCSPISGHRSVSWYQQTPGQGLQFLFEYFSETQRNKGNFPGRFSGRQFSNSRSEMNVSTLELGDSALYLCASSWGRLTDTQYFGPGTRLTVL.